Presented here are 32 T cell receptor beta chains from one specimen sequenced in a study of neurological immune-mediated disorders. TCRdb analysed the 5' RACE reads with MiXCR anew, one entry per CDR3 protein. This table holds tens of thousands of distinct CDR3 sequences, roughly 3.2% found once. Specimen: PBMCs. Receptors originate from a woman between 45 and 65 years old with multiple sclerosis.

This clonotype was counted many times. The rearrangement uses TRBV27 and TRBJ2-3, with D uncertain. The CDR3 covers 13 residues. Trimming pared 2 bases from V and 2 bases from J, leaving 5 bases between. Germline assignment: CDR1 MNHEY and CDR2 SMNVEV (reference sequence). The CDR3 sequence: CASSLMATDTQYF. Here the CDR3 DNA reads TGTGCCAGCAGTTTAATGGCCACAGATACGCAGTATTTT.

There are many counts of this clonotype. The J gene is TRBJ1-5, the V gene TRBV3-1; D is possibly TRBD1 (5 bases). This CDR3 is 12 amino acids long. Trimming stripped 4 bases from V and 7 bases from J, with 8 bases between. CDR1 and CDR2 from the germline V gene are LGHDT and YNNKEL (reference sequence). CDR3 loop: CASSLGAQPQHF. The CDR3 DNA reads TGTGCCAGCAGCCTCGGGGCCCAGCCCCAGCATTTT.

At least ten counts were recorded for this clonotype. The V gene is TRBV25-1, the J gene TRBJ1-5, with 7 bases matching TRBD1. This CDR3 has 14 amino acids. Germline loops: CDR1 MGHDK, CDR2 SYGVNS. J was trimmed by 0 bases and V by 8 bases; bases with no gene match: 4. Here the CDR3 reads CASRGGLSNQPQHF. CDR3 sequence (DNA): TGTGCCAGCCGAGGGGGCCTTAGCAATCAGCCCCAGCATTTT.

At least ten counts were recorded for this clonotype. The chain couples TRBV20-1 to TRBJ1-4, with D tentatively TRBD1 (5 bases). The V gene lost 2 bases and the J gene lost 7 bases, with 8 bases spanning the gap. This CDR3 has 12 amino acids. CDR1 is DFQATT, CDR2 SNEGSKA, per germline (reference sequence). The CDR3 nucleotides read TGCAGTGCTAGACGGGGCTCTGAAAAACTGTTTTTT. It codes for CSARRGSEKLFF.

This clonotype was counted many times. The chain couples TRBV18 to TRBJ2-7; D might be TRBD2 (6 bases). Germline V lookup: CDR1 KGHSH, CDR2 LQKENI. The V gene lost 0 bases and the J gene lost 7 bases, with 10 bases spanning the gap. The CDR3 covers 13 residues. CDR3: CASSPPVGGEQYF. The CDR3 bases are TGTGCCAGCTCACCACCGGTTGGGGGGGAGCAGTACTTC.

This clonotype was detected many times. V gene TRBV5-5 combines with J gene TRBJ2-7, with 9 bases aligning to TRBD1. Germline V lookup: CDR1 SGHKS, CDR2 YYEKEE (reference sequence). This CDR3 is built from 12 residues. V lost 4 bases, J lost 6 bases, and 2 bases stayed unmatched. The CDR3 coding sequence is TGTGCCAGCAGCCAGGACAGGGGCGAGCAGTACTTC. The encoded protein is CASSQDRGEQYF.

This clonotype was detected ten times or more. The rearrangement uses TRBV6-2 or TRBV6-3 and TRBJ1-6; maybe TRBD1 (6 bases). Trimming removed 2 bases at V and 16 bases at J, with 15 bases between. The CDR3 consists of 13 residues. CDR1 and CDR2 (germline): MNHEY, SVGEGT. The CDR3 nucleotides read TGTGCCAGCAGTTACGGGGACAAGCCTTGGCTCCACTTT. It specifies CASSYGDKPWLHF.

This clonotype showed up just a few times. This could be a read error, since a much larger clone is one nucleotide away. V and J are TRBV20-1 and TRBJ2-7; 8 bases line up with TRBD2. V lost 8 bases to trimming and J lost 4 bases; unmatched junction nucleotides: 10. CDR3 length: 13 amino acids. Germline CDR1 DFQATT, CDR2 SNEGSKA (reference sequence). The CDR3 DNA reads as TGCAGTAACGACCGGGGGGGCTTTTACGAGCAGTACTTC. It codes for CSNDRGGFYEQYF.

This clonotype came up many times. V and J are TRBV7-2 and TRBJ2-7, with TRBD2 matching 10 bases. CDR1 and CDR2 (germline): SGHTA, FQGNSA. The CDR3 runs 14 residues. Germline trimming cut 5 bases from V and 2 bases from J; bases unmatched to any gene: 3. The CDR3 DNA reads TGTGCCAGCAGCCTCAGCGGGGGGGCCTACGAGCAGTACTTC. It encodes CASSLSGGAYEQYF.

This clonotype has a count of ten or more. The V gene is TRBV29-1, the J gene TRBJ2-7, with D possibly matching TRBD2 (6 bases). CDR3 length equals 13 residues. V gave up 2 bases and J gave up 3 bases, with 11 bases separating them. The germline V gene encodes CDR1 SQVTM and CDR2 ANQGSEA. CDR3 sequence (DNA): TGCAGCGTTGAATCTCCGGAGGGCTACGAGCAGTACTTC. Translated: CSVESPEGYEQYF.

This clonotype was seen repeatedly, ten times or more. The rearrangement uses TRBV29-1 and TRBJ1-1, with D perhaps TRBD1 (6 bases). The CDR3 spans 14 residues. Germline V gene sequence: CDR1 SQVTM, CDR2 ANQGSEA. V lost 6 bases and J 1 base, leaving 15 bases between the germline ends. CDR3 in amino acids: CSVLGGPQNTEAFF. Here the CDR3 DNA reads TGCAGCGTCCTAGGGGGACCACAGAACACTGAAGCTTTCTTT.

This clonotype occurred many times. The CDR3 nucleotides are TGTGCCATCAGTGATTCGGGACAGTACTCTTACGAGCAGTACTTC. Translation gives CAISDSGQYSYEQYF. V usage is TRBV10-3 and J usage is TRBJ2-7; 7 bases map to TRBD1. The CDR3 is 15 amino acids. Germline CDR1 is ENHRY and CDR2 is SYGVKD. With V trimmed by 3 bases and J by 4 bases, 9 bases remained unmatched.

The J gene is TRBJ2-7, the V gene TRBV28; D remains unclear. Trimming took off 6 bases at V and 1 base at J, with 10 bases between the two ends. CDR3 size: 13 residues. Germline CDR1 is MDHEN and CDR2 is SYDVKM. The CDR3 is CASRRPSSYEQYF. The CDR3 bases are TGTGCCAGCAGGAGGCCTTCTTCCTACGAGCAGTACTTC.

This clonotype was recorded at least ten times. The genes are TRBV20-1 and TRBJ2-5, with 8 bases that match TRBD1. Germline CDR1 DFQATT, CDR2 SNEGSKA (reference sequence). With 3 bases clipped from V and 2 bases from J, the junction kept 5 bases outside the gene matches. The CDR3 consists of 14 residues. The CDR3 sequence is CSASRQGLQETQYF. For the CDR3, the DNA is TGCAGTGCTAGTAGACAGGGGTTACAAGAGACCCAGTACTTC.

This clonotype was recorded at least ten times. The chain couples TRBV5-6 to TRBJ2-5, with 10 bases matching TRBD1. The CDR3 extends over 17 amino acids. With 2 bases clipped from V and 5 bases from J, the junction kept 12 bases outside the gene matches. Germline V gives CDR1 SGHDT, CDR2 YYEEEE. The CDR3 coding sequence is TGTGCCAGCAGCTTAGGCCCACCGGGACAGGGGTTGGAGACCCAGTACTTC. It specifies CASSLGPPGQGLETQYF.

The table lists this clonotype with a few counts. This chain uses TRBV4-3 with TRBJ1-2; tentatively, D is TRBD1 (5 bases). The V end was cut by 1 base, the J end by 0 bases, with 9 bases between. This CDR3 is 15 amino acids long. Germline V gives CDR1 LGHNA, CDR2 YSLEER. CDR3 nucleotides: TGCGCCAGCAGCCAAGTATCAGGGACTAACTATGGCTACACCTTC. As protein: CASSQVSGTNYGYTF.

This clonotype was seen at least ten times. The chain uses TRBV6-5 and TRBJ2-3; a weak D match, TRBD2 (6 bases). V was trimmed by 7 bases and J by 4 bases, leaving 12 bases between them. This CDR3 has 13 residues. Germline CDR1 MNHEY, CDR2 SVGAGI. This CDR3 reads CASKGRRADTQYF. CDR3 in DNA: TGTGCCAGCAAAGGGAGGCGAGCAGATACGCAGTATTTT.

This clonotype has more than one count but fewer than ten. This chain uses TRBV2 with TRBJ1-5; D is uncertain. CDR3 length: 13 amino acids. Germline lookup yields CDR1 SNHLY and CDR2 FYNNEI. Trimming took off 4 bases at V and 5 bases at J, with 9 bases between the two ends. The CDR3 loop is CASSGENYQPQHF. The CDR3 coding sequence is TGTGCCAGCAGTGGAGAGAATTATCAGCCCCAGCATTTT. Variable domain in full (rest from reference TRBV2 and TRBJ1-5): EPEVTQTPSHQVTQMGQEVILRCVPISNHLYFYWYRQILGQKVEFLVSFYNNEISEKSEIFDDQFSVERPDGSNFTLKIRSTKLEDSAMYFCASSGENYQPQHFGDGTRLSIL.

This clonotype has a count of ten or more. The chain couples TRBV28 to TRBJ1-3; no clear D gene. Germline V gene lookup returns CDR1 MDHEN and CDR2 SYDVKM. Trimming removed 3 bases at V and 5 bases at J, with 5 bases between. This CDR3 is built from 12 residues. For the CDR3, the DNA is TGTGCCAGCAGTTTCCGTAGAAACACCATATATTTT. Protein product: CASSFRRNTIYF.

This clonotype occurred a few times. Its ends do not fully match the called genes, so a read error is possible. The chain uses TRBV20-1 and TRBJ1-5; D may be TRBD1 (5 bases). CDR1 DFQATT and CDR2 SNEGSKA come from the germline V gene (reference sequence). This CDR3 is 15 amino acids long. The CDR3 region is CSARDRGGTGKTQNF. Here the CDR3 DNA reads TGCAGTGCTAGAGATCGGGGCGGAACGGGCAAGACCCAGAATTTT.

This clonotype has a count of ten or more. The chain employs TRBV6-2 or TRBV6-3 and TRBJ1-6; D unclear. The V gene lost 0 bases and the J gene lost 4 bases, with 10 bases spanning the gap. The CDR3 contains 16 residues. Germline values: CDR1 MNHEY, CDR2 SVGEGT. CDR3 bases: TGTGCCAGCAGTTACTCGGGCAGTCAATATAATTCACCCCTCCACTTT. This sequence encodes CASSYSGSQYNSPLHF.

This clonotype has ten or more counts. The chain uses TRBV20-1 and TRBJ2-1; D remains unclear. The CDR3 is 15 amino acids. Germline values: CDR1 DFQATT, CDR2 SNEGSKA (reference sequence). V was shortened by 0 bases and J by 5 bases, with 14 bases between the two germline ends. The CDR3: CSARDRVGRDNEQFF. For the CDR3, the DNA is TGCAGTGCTAGAGATAGGGTCGGTAGGGACAATGAGCAGTTCTTC.

This clonotype was counted at least ten times. The chain joins TRBV7-6 to TRBJ2-7, with 10 nucleotides matching TRBD2. Germline loops: CDR1 SGHVS, CDR2 FNYEAQ. V trimming: 4 bases; J trimming: 7 bases; junction bases outside the gene matches: 7. This CDR3 spans 14 amino acids. This CDR3 is CASSSSGGVGEQYF. The CDR3, as DNA: TGTGCCAGCAGCTCGAGCGGGGGGGTGGGAGAGCAGTACTTC.

This clonotype was seen only a few times. The genes are TRBV7-3 and TRBJ1-6; no clear D. V was pared by 3 bases and J by 7 bases, with 7 bases between. This CDR3 has 13 amino acids. From germline, CDR1 is SGHTA and CDR2 FQGTGA. The chain's CDR3 is CASSLDQNSPLHF. In DNA form, the CDR3 reads TGTGCCAGCAGCTTGGACCAAAATTCACCCCTCCACTTT.

This clonotype was observed at least ten times. V gene TRBV6-5 combines with J gene TRBJ1-5; D is unclear. Trimming left V 6 bases short and J 5 bases short, with 8 bases between. Germline V gives CDR1 MNHEY, CDR2 SVGAGI. This CDR3 region has 12 residues. Here the CDR3 DNA reads TGTGCCAGCAGGAAACCCGATCAGCCCCAGCATTTT. It codes for CASRKPDQPQHF.

The table lists this clonotype with many counts. This chain joins TRBV25-1 and TRBJ2-1; 9 nucleotides match TRBD2. The CDR3 spans 14 residues. Trimming took 4 bases from V and 9 from J; bases not matched to a gene: 7. Germline assignment: CDR1 MGHDK and CDR2 SYGVNS. The CDR3 DNA sequence: TGTGCCAGCAGTGGACCGGGACTAGCCGGTGAGCAGTTCTTC. It translates to CASSGPGLAGEQFF.

This clonotype occurred many times. J is TRBJ2-1 and V is TRBV7-2; D not resolved. V lost 7 bases, J lost 4 bases, and 11 bases lay in between. The CDR3 contains 13 residues. Per the germline V gene, CDR1 is SGHTA and CDR2 is FQGNSA. The DNA of the CDR3 is TGTGCCAGCACCCCCCAGAGGTACAATGAGCAGTTCTTC. It specifies CASTPQRYNEQFF.

The sample holds many counts of this clonotype. V gene TRBV10-3 combines with J gene TRBJ2-3; D might be TRBD1 (6 bases). The germline V gene encodes CDR1 ENHRY and CDR2 SYGVKD. This CDR3 comprises 15 residues. Between the trimmed V and J ends, which lost 0 bases and 5 bases, there was a span of 12 bases. This CDR3 is CAISESRGWVDTQYF. CDR3 sequence (DNA): TGTGCCATCAGTGAGTCCAGGGGTTGGGTAGATACGCAGTATTTT.

This clonotype was recorded at least ten times. The chain combines TRBV20-1 with TRBJ1-1; D unclear. V shed 3 bases and J shed 4 bases, with 12 bases lying between them. The CDR3 length is 13 residues. CDR1 and CDR2 (germline): DFQATT, SNEGSKA (reference sequence). The CDR3 region is CSASGPRGTEAFF. The DNA for the CDR3 is TGCAGTGCTAGCGGCCCCCGCGGCACTGAAGCTTTCTTT.

This clonotype has ten or more counts. The chain couples TRBV5-1 to TRBJ2-5; possibly TRBD1 for D (5 bases). Trimming took 1 base from V and 5 from J, leaving 15 bases between them. The CDR3 contains 15 residues. CDR1 is SGHRS and CDR2 is YFSETQ in the germline V gene. The CDR3 DNA sequence: TGCGCCAGCAGCTTGTACGTAGGGGTAGGGGAGACCCAGTACTTC. It encodes CASSLYVGVGETQYF.

V is TRBV4-3 and J is TRBJ2-1; no definite D call. Germline V gene lookup returns CDR1 LGHNA and CDR2 YSLEER. The CDR3 runs to 15 residues. V was clipped by 4 bases and J by 0 bases, with 10 bases between them. The CDR3 sequence is CASSRRVSSYNEQFF. In nucleotides, the CDR3 is TGCGCCAGCAGCCGTCGGGTTAGCTCCTACAATGAGCAGTTCTTC.

Ten or more counts support this clonotype. The chain has TRBV5-6 and TRBJ1-6, with D maybe TRBD1 (6 bases). V gave up 1 base and J gave up 8 bases, with 19 bases separating them. Germline CDR1 is SGHDT and CDR2 is YYEEEE. The CDR3 covers 17 residues. The CDR3 reads CASSLLVQGSMDSPLHF. The CDR3 DNA is TGTGCCAGCAGCTTGCTGGTGCAGGGGTCTATGGATTCACCCCTCCACTTT. Drawing the rest from reference TRBV5-6 and TRBJ1-6, the complete variable domain is DAGVTQSPTHLIKTRGQQVTLRCSPKSGHDTVSWYQQALGQGPQFIFQYYEEEERQRGNFPDRFSGHQFPNYSSELNVNALLLGDSALYLCASSLLVQGSMDSPLHFGNGTRLTVT.